These 10 T cell receptor beta chains were all obtained from the same sample, sequenced in a study of T cells in Graves' hyperthyroidism and ophthalmopathy. TCR beta CDR3 regions were amplified from RNA transcripts. HTBI primers drove first-round RT-PCR of the TCR CDR3. TCRdb ran MiXCR on the multiplex PCR reads and lists one entry per CDR3 protein. The data show some 600,000 distinct CDR3 sequences, around 13% seen once. Source material: blood. Every receptor here comes from a woman aged 25 to 39 with Graves' hyperthyroidism that later progressed to Graves' ophthalmopathy.

This clonotype was recorded many times. The rearrangement links TRBV19 to TRBJ1-5, with D perhaps TRBD1 (5 bases). The CDR3 runs 15 residues. Germline lookup yields CDR1 LNHDA and CDR2 SQIVND (reference sequence). The V gene lost 5 bases and the J gene lost 0 bases, with 11 bases spanning the gap. The CDR3 bases are TGTGCCAGTAGTCTTCGCAGGGATAGCAATCAGCCCCAGCATTTT. Its protein product is CASSLRRDSNQPQHF.

The chain couples TRBV5-6 to TRBJ2-1; D is undetermined. This CDR3 is built from 16 residues. Trimming cost V 4 bases and J 0 bases, with 14 bases left between them. The germline V gene has CDR1 SGHDT and CDR2 YYEEEE. The CDR3 reads CASSQDQLSSYNEQFF. The DNA of the CDR3 is TGTGCCAGCAGCCAAGATCAGTTGAGCTCCTACAATGAGCAGTTCTTC.

The rearrangement joins TRBV6-8 to TRBJ2-7; a weak D match, TRBD1 (7 bases). The CDR3 loop spans 12 amino acids. Germline CDR1 and CDR2: MNHGY and SAAAGT. Trimming left V 8 bases short and J 5 bases short, with 13 bases between. DNA of the CDR3: TGTGCCAGCTCAGGGGGGAGACACGAGCAGTACTTC. It codes for CASSGGRHEQYF.

The J gene is TRBJ2-2, the V gene TRBV28; D is ambiguous. The CDR3 is made up of 14 amino acids. The ends were cut back, 8 bases at V and 7 bases at J, with 17 bases in the middle. Germline V lookup: CDR1 MDHEN, CDR2 SYDVKM. The CDR3 here is CASGLEALGGELFF. CDR3 bases: TGTGCCAGCGGGCTTGAGGCGCTCGGCGGGGAGCTGTTTTTT.

This clonotype showed up many times. The V call is TRBV30, the J call TRBJ2-1, with D maybe TRBD2 (6 bases). Germline V lookup: CDR1 GTSNPN, CDR2 SVGIG (reference sequence). CDR3 size: 14 residues. V was cut by 3 bases and J by 2 bases, with 11 bases left in between. CDR3 nucleotides: TGTGCCTGGAGCCAGCGGGCCACCTACAATGAGCAGTTCTTC. Residues: CAWSQRATYNEQFF. The full variable domain, with the rest looked up from reference TRBV30 and TRBJ2-1, is SQTIHQWPATLVQPVGSPLSLECTVEGTSNPNLYWYRQAAGRGLQLLFYSVGIGQISSEVPQNLSASRPQDRQFILSSKKLLLSDSGFYLCAWSQRATYNEQFFGPGTRLTVL.

This clonotype has at least ten counts. The V call is TRBV7-9, the J call TRBJ2-2, with 11 bases lining up with TRBD2. Unmatched junction bases numbered 4, after V lost 2 bases and J lost 2 bases. Germline CDR1 is SEHNR and CDR2 is FQNEAQ (reference sequence). The CDR3 runs to 17 residues. Here the CDR3 reads CASSLRLAGGNTGELFF. In DNA, the CDR3 is TGTGCCAGCAGCTTACGCCTAGCGGGAGGAAACACCGGGGAGCTGTTTTTT. The variable domain in full, completed from reference TRBV7-9 and TRBJ2-2, reads DTGVSQNPRHKITKRGQNVTFRCDPISEHNRLYWYRQTLGQGPEFLTYFQNEAQLEKSRLLSDRFSAERPKGSFSTLEIQRTEQGDSAMYLCASSLRLAGGNTGELFFGEGSRLTVL.

This clonotype was observed many times. The chain employs TRBV7-8 and TRBJ2-3; 10 bases are a match to TRBD2. This CDR3 is built from 19 residues. After removal of 4 bases from V and 4 bases from J, the junction contained 17 bases not matched to a gene. Per germline, CDR1 SGHVS and CDR2 FQNEAQ. The CDR3 region is CASSSRVPQRGGGPDTQYF. In DNA form, the CDR3 reads TGTGCCAGCAGCTCCCGCGTCCCCCAGCGGGGGGGAGGTCCAGATACGCAGTATTTT.

The V gene is TRBV20-1, the J gene TRBJ2-1; 7 bases map to TRBD2. The germline V gene has CDR1 DFQATT and CDR2 SNEGSKA (reference sequence). The V gene end was trimmed by 0 bases and the J gene end by 9 bases; junction bases not matched to a gene: 8. The CDR3 totals 14 residues. The CDR3 sequence is CSARDAGLIREQFF. The DNA of the CDR3 is TGCAGTGCTAGAGATGCGGGACTAATTCGTGAGCAGTTCTTC.

Ten or more counts support this clonotype. CDR3 DNA: TGTGCCACCAGTGATTCCCCCTGGGGTAGCGGGAGAGGCGATGAGCAGTTCTTC. Translating it yields CATSDSPWGSGRGDEQFF. The chain has TRBV24-1 and TRBJ2-1, with 9 bases that match TRBD2. Germline-derived CDR1 and CDR2 are KGHDR and SFDVKD. The CDR3 loop spans 18 amino acids. With 2 bases clipped from V and 8 bases from J, the junction kept 15 bases outside the gene matches.

At least ten counts were recorded for this clonotype. The chain has TRBV11-2 and TRBJ2-7; 12 nucleotides align to TRBD1. Losses at the gene ends were 4 bases for V and 7 bases for J; bases not matched to a gene: 17. CDR1 is SGHAT and CDR2 is FQNNGV in the germline V gene. The CDR3 totals 18 residues. CDR3 DNA: TGTGCCAGCAGCTACCTCGGCCCGGGACAGGGGGCGCGGAGGGAGCAGTACTTC. Encoded protein: CASSYLGPGQGARREQYF. Full variable domain (outside the CDR3, taken from reference TRBV11-2 and TRBJ2-7): EAGVAQSPRYKIIEKRQSVAFWCNPISGHATLYWYQQILGQGPKLLIQFQNNGVVDDSQLPKDRFSAERLKGVDSTLKIQPAKLEDSAVYLCASSYLGPGQGARREQYFGPGTRLTVT.